The source of this TCR beta chain is a study of cytomegalovirus exposure and HLA in healthy donors (dated by TCRdb to the late 2010s). In the study overall: According to an earlier analysis of several hundred of the donors, 200 million or so T cells yielded 117 million unique TCR beta sequences and around 280 Gb of sequence data. In an earlier analysis of about 590 of the donors, high-throughput TCR beta sequencing was used to judge whether each TCR beta V gene segment behaved as functional or pseudogenic. In a later analysis, previously published TCR beta repertoires from 666 donors were re-analyzed and high-resolution HLA genotyping was added so that TCR occurrence patterns could be studied. HLA typing included class I and class II loci at four-digit resolution. Among 300 to 450 genotyped donors of the cohort, an average of about 240,000 unique TCR beta nucleotide sequences were sequenced per donor, around 18% of them non-productive. The T cell repertoires of under 750 subjects were profiled by immunosequencing and related to cytomegalovirus serostatus. All discovery cohort repertoires had been generated on a single sequencing platform. The aim of the study was to test whether cataloging public T cell receptors could identify signatures of past pathogen exposure. Several DR-DQ haplotypes were treated as single units for association and clustering because of strong linkage in the cohort. Genome-wide SNP genotypes for about 65% of the roughly 700 donors were used in a later genetic analysis, which treated that subset as a discovery cohort. Besides the first cohort of approximately 710 subjects, a separate validation cohort made up of roughly 130 different subjects was used. The genetic ancestry cluster associated with self-reported Caucasian donors included 65% to 90% of the roughly 360 genotyped donors. Roughly 300 gigabases of sequencing data and approximately 85 million unique TCR sequences were included in an early release covering several hundred HLA-typed donors. Typing coverage differed by locus: A, B, C, DRB1 and DQB1 were typed in roughly 620-640 donors, DQA1 in 500 to 550, DPA1 in around 600, and DPB1 in 472. Rather than drawing on any new phenotypic data, the later analysis identified candidate immune exposures from TCR beta sequences and the way those sequences occurred across donors. To predict cytomegalovirus infection status, the study brought together high-throughput TCR immunosequencing, statistical association of individual TCRs with disease status, and machine learning. Alongside the repertoire data, information on donor age, sex, ethnicity and CMV serostatus was compiled.

Summary of the overall study and its limitations: Sequencing depth was assumed to be roughly uniform across donors in the presence/absence analyses, though that assumption may not hold. A further reported finding was that TCR beta sequences accurately predicted the HLA-A and HLA-B alleles for most subjects in the first cohort. Compared with equally common non-associated chains, HLA-associated TCR beta chains in a later analysis were more clonally expanded and had lower generation probabilities. The earlier analysis of approximately 540 of the donors excluded seventeen rarely observed V segments, including chromosome 9 orphons, because counts were too low. Most CMV-associated TCR beta chains appeared to be HLA-restricted in a later analysis, and the HLA associations seemed to be driven largely by CMV exposure. In a later analysis, TCR association rates were found to vary across HLA loci, with the most associated TCRs seen for DRB1 alleles and the fewest for HLA-C alleles. Some IMGT-functional V segments, including TRBV6-2 and TRBV6-3, could not be distinguished by the 87-base-pair reads and were therefore excluded. For the cohort, immune exposure information was limited to CMV serostatus. An association between a missense DCLRE1C variant and V-gene and J-gene trimming of TCR beta chains was found in a later genetic analysis and replicated in an independent cohort. While some public TCRs were present in many individuals, most TCR sequences turned up only very rarely across donors. The cohort was sequenced for TCR beta chains only, and without alpha or paired-chain data the features that could be detected were limited. In a later analysis, several top co-occurrence clusters were reported to appear linked to parvovirus B19, influenza, CMV and Epstein-Barr virus. In a later analysis, some 18,000 TCR beta sequences were associated with specific HLA alleles at a false discovery rate of 0.05. According to the authors, the approach could potentially be generalized to other disease states and immunological phenotypes. The study listed approximately 150 TCR beta chains as associated with cytomegalovirus. Because some donors lacked HLA typing at each locus, the association tests relied only on the typed subset. In an earlier analysis of 450 to 750 of the donors, most TCR beta V segments appeared in productive rearrangements about 90% or about 30% of the time, broadly matching IMGT annotations. In vitro tests confirmed that a few of the cytomegalovirus-associated TCR beta chains recognize cytomegalovirus antigens. Linkage disequilibrium might explain the correlated functional status among segregating V segments, but an unknown experimental factor could not be excluded. In both the original and validation cohorts, the classifier was reported to diagnose cytomegalovirus status with high specificity and sensitivity. Compared with the roughly 700-donor mean, donors in an Asian-associated ancestry cluster had fewer N-insertions in productive TCRs, according to a later genetic analysis. When HLA alleles, especially DR and DQ, strongly co-occurred, attributing TCR associations to individual alleles was difficult. The sequencing pipeline was judged likely to have produced a cluster of highly shared sequence variants as a technical artifact.

The cohort comprised around 700 healthy bone marrow donors. All cohort members were sampled while nominally healthy, although unrecorded immune exposures were likely present. The donor tested CMV seronegative, placing the donor among the 350 to 400 seronegative members of the cohort. A peripheral blood sample was collected from each donor, and TCR beta sequencing was performed on peripheral blood mononuclear cells. The Qiagen DNeasy Blood Extraction Kit was used to extract genomic DNA from the blood cell samples. With respect to this clone: Its cognate antigen has yet to be identified. No base-level quality is on record; no much larger clone is a single base apart.

CDR1 and CDR2 (MNHNY, SVGAGI) derive from the germline V gene (reference sequence). From the cysteine through the phenylalanine, the CDR3 covers 12 amino acids. The DNA shown is the 36-base CDR3, in frame from base 1. The junction shows trimming of 2 bases on V and 5 bases on J, plus 7 bases between the germline ends. The method behind the library was the immunoSEQ multiplex PCR assay. For the multiplex PCR, a mixture combining 60 forward primers for TCR Vbeta segments and 13 reverse primers for TCR Jbeta segments was used. Amplification of the CDR3 region of rearranged TCR beta genes was performed with a multiplex PCR assay on genomic DNA. The amplified TCR beta libraries were sequenced on the Illumina HiSeq System as 87-base-pair reads. The source study handled its data this way. A later analysis tallied roughly 78 million unique TCR beta chains across the 650 to 750 repertoires, and roughly 11 million of those chains were shared by two or more donors. A nearest-neighbor algorithm error-corrected the raw reads and collapsed the reads into unique sequences, merging closely related sequences to remove PCR and sequencing errors. V, D and J gene segments were assigned by aligning CDR3 sequences to IMGT reference sequences. For a sequence to be retained, a match of at least six nucleotides was required to both a V gene segment and a J gene segment. Rearrangements were classified as productive when the CDR3 lacked stop codons and remained in frame with V and J, and all other rearrangements were classified as non-productive. CDR3 was defined according to IMGT convention as the region running from the second conserved V-encoded cysteine to the conserved J-encoded phenylalanine. Sequences without an unambiguous match to a single V gene segment were excluded from the earlier analysis of almost 600 of the donors. In an earlier analysis of almost 600 of the donors, a V segment was called functional when productive rearrangements were above 56.7%, and segregating when the standard deviation between donors exceeded 5%. A statistical classification framework was built for diagnosing cytomegalovirus status from the catalog of TCR beta chain sequences. A later analysis assigned V and J genes by comparing TCR nucleotide sequences with IMGT/GENE-DB human TR gene sequences. In a later analysis, CDR3 sequences and most-parsimonious VDJ recombination scenarios were assigned using the TCRdist pipeline. In a later analysis, each TCR beta chain was defined by its CDR3 amino acid sequence together with its V-gene family, and reads without a unique V-gene family were excluded. To address suspected cross-contamination and a sequencing artifact, a later analysis removed a few hundred highly shared, low-generation-probability nucleotide sequences. A later analysis calculated a clonal expansion index for each public chain from normalized within-repertoire ranks of inferred template counts. In a later analysis, generation probabilities were computed with a VDJ recombination model fitted to out-of-frame rearrangements, and the resulting probabilities were checked against IGoR. In a later analysis, TCR-TCR, TCR-HLA and TCR-CMV co-occurrence was scored with hypergeometric tests, and a repertoire-size bias correction was applied to TCR pairs. A later analysis estimated false discovery rates by permuting HLA or CMV assignments 20 times. In a later analysis, co-occurring TCRs were grouped with DBSCAN, and TCRdist sequence similarity was added when clustering was performed within HLA-allele-positive subsets. Repertoires with fewer than 30,000 or more than 120,000 public chains, plus five repertoires with anomalous nucleotide sharing, were excluded from co-occurrence clustering. TCRdb mirrors the immuneACCESS table, restricted to in-frame sequences. Some clones are absent from its copies; in checked studies, under half trace to an unresolved V gene, and the reason for the others is unknown. V and J calls and clone size come straight from that table; D and trimming were deduced from the DNA. The sample table records 150,000 to 200,000 clones; 80% of these occur just once. The ten top clones hold 13% to 15% of the sample.

The sequence came from a woman aged 40 to 50 in good health and CMV-seronegative. The sequenced material came from PBMCs. This receptor chain uses TRBV6-6 and TRBJ2-7; TRBD1 is possibly the D segment (5 matching bases). The nucleotides read TGTGCCAGCAGTTACGCAGGGAACGAGCAGTACTTC. This translates into CASSYAGNEQYF.